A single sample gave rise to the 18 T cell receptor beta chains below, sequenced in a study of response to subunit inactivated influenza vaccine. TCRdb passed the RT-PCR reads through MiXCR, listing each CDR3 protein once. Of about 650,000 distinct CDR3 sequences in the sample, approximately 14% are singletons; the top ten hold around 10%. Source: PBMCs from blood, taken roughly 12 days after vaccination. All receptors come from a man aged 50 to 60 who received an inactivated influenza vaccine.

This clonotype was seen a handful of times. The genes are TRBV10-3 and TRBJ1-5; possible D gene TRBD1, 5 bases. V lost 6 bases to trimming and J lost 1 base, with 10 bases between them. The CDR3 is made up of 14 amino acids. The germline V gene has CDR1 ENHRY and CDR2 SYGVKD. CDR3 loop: CAISGTESNQPQHF. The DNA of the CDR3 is TGTGCCATCAGCGGGACCGAAAGCAATCAGCCCCAGCATTTT.

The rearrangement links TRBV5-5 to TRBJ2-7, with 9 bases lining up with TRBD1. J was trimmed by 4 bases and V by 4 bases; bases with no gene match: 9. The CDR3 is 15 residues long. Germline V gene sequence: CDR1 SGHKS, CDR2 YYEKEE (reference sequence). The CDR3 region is CASSHHPGQGYEQYF. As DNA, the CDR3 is TGTGCCAGCAGCCATCACCCGGGACAGGGATACGAGCAGTACTTC. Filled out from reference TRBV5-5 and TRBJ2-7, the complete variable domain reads DAGVTQSPTHLIKTRGQQVTLRCSPISGHKSVSWYQQVLGQGPQFIFQYYEKEERGRGNFPDRFSARQFPNYSSELNVNALLLGDSALYLCASSHHPGQGYEQYFGPGTRLTVT.

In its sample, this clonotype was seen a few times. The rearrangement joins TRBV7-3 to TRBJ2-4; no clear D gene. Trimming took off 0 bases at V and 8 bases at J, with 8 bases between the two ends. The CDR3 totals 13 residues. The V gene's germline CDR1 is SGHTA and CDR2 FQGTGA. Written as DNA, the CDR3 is TGTGCCAGCAGCTTAACGTACGCGGACATTCAGTACTTC. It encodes CASSLTYADIQYF.

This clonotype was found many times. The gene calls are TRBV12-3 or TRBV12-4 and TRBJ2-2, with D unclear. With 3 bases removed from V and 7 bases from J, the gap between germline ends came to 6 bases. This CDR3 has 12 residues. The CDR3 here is CASSFISGELFF. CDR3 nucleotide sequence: TGTGCCAGCAGTTTTATCAGCGGGGAGCTGTTTTTT.

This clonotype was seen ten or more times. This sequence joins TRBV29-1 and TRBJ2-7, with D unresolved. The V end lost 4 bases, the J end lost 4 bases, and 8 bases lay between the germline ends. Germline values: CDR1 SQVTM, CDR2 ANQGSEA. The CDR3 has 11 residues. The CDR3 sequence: CSVVQKYEQYF. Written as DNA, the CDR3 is TGCAGCGTTGTACAGAAATACGAGCAGTACTTC.

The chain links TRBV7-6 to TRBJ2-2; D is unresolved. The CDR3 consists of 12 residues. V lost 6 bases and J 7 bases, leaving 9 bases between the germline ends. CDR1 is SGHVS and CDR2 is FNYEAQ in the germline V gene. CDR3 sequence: CASSRRDGELFF. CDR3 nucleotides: TGTGCCAGCAGTCGTAGGGACGGGGAGCTGTTTTTT. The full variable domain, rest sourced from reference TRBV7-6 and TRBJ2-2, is GAGVSQSPRYKVTKRGQDVALRCDPISGHVSLYWYRQALGQGPEFLTYFNYEAQQDKSGLPNDRFSAERPEGSISTLTIQRTEQRDSAMYRCASSRRDGELFFGEGSRLTVL.

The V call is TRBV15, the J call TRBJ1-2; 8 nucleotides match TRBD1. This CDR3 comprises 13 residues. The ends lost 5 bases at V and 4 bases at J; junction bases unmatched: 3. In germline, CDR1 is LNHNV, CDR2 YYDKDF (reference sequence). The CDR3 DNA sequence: TGTGCCACCAGCCCGGACAGGGCCTATGGCTACACCTTC. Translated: CATSPDRAYGYTF.

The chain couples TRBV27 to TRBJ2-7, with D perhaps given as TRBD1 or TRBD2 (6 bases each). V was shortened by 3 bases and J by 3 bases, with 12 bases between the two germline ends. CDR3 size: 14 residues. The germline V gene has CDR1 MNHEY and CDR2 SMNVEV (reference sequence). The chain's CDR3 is CASSFNGGRYEQYF. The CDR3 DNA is TGTGCCAGCAGTTTCAACGGGGGCCGCTACGAGCAGTACTTC.

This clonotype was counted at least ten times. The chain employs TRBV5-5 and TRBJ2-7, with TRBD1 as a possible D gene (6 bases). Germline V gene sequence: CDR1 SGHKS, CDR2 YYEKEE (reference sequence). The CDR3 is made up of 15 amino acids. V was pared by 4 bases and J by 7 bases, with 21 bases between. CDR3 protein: CASSIDGTSRGEQYF. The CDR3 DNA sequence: TGTGCCAGCAGCATAGACGGGACCTCAAGGGGGGAGCAGTACTTC.

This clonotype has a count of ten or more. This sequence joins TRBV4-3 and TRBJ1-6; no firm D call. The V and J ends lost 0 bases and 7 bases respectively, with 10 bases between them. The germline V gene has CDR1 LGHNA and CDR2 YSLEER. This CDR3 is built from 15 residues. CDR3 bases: TGCGCCAGCAGCCAAGATAGCGGGCTAAATTCACCCCTCCACTTT. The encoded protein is CASSQDSGLNSPLHF.

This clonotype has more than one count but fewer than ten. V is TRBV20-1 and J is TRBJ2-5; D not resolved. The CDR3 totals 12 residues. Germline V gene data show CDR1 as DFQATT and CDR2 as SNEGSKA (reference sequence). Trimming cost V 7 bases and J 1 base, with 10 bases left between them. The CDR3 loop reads CSVASGQETQYF. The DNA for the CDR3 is TGCAGTGTGGCGTCGGGCCAAGAGACCCAGTACTTC.

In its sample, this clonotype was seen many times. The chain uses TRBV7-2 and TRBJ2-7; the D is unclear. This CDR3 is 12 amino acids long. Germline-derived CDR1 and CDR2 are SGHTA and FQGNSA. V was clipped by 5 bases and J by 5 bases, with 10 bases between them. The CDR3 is CASSVSSHEQYF. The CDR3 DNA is TGTGCCAGCAGCGTCTCCAGTCACGAGCAGTACTTC.

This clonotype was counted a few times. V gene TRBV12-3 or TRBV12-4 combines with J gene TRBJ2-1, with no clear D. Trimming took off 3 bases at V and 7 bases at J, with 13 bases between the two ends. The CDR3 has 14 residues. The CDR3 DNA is TGTGCCAGCAGTTTTTGGGGAAGGGAAAATGAGCAGTTCTTC. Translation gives CASSFWGRENEQFF.

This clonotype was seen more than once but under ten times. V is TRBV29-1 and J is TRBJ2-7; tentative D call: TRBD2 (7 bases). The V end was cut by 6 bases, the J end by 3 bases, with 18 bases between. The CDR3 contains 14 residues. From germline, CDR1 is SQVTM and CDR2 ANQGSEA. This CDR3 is CSVRNSGGSYEQYF. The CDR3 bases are TGCAGCGTGAGAAATTCGGGGGGCAGCTACGAGCAGTACTTC.

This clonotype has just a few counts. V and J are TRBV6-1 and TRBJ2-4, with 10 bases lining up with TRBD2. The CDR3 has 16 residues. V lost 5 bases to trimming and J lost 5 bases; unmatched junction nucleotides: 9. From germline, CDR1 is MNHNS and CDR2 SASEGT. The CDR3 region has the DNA TGTGCCAGCAGTCTCAGCGGGAGGGCCGATGAAAACATTCAGTACTTC. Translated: CASSLSGRADENIQYF.

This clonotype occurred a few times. The DNA for the CDR3 is TGTGCCATTTACGGGAACGCGAACACCGGGGAGCTGTTTTTT. This translates into CAIYGNANTGELFF. The chain uses TRBV7-9 and TRBJ2-2, with D possibly matching TRBD2 (5 bases). Germline lookup yields CDR1 SEHNR and CDR2 FQNEAQ (reference sequence). V was cut by 10 bases and J by 0 bases, with 12 bases left in between. The CDR3 spans 14 residues.

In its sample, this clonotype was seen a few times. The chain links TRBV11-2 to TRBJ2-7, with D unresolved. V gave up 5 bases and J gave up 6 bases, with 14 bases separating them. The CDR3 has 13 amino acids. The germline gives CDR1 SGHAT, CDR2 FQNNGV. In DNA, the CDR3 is TGTGCCAGCAGCCTCCGAGACTGGGCCGAGCAGTACTTC. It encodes CASSLRDWAEQYF.

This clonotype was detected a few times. CDR3 nucleotides: TGCAGCGCCCGGACAGGTTTAACCGGGGAGCTGTTTTTT. Translation: CSARTGLTGELFF. V and J are TRBV29-1 and TRBJ2-2, with TRBD1 identical over 7 bases. CDR1 and CDR2 (germline): SQVTM, ANQGSEA. Trimming cost V 7 bases and J 5 bases; bases outside gene matches: 7. The CDR3 contains 13 residues.